These 6 T cell receptor beta chains were all obtained from the same sample, sequenced in a study of Ad26.COV2.S vaccination and SARS-CoV-2 variants. Profiled with immunoSEQ multiplex PCR; TCRdb holds only in-frame clones, not every one. The sample includes hundreds of thousands of clones, around nine tenths of them seen just once. Noted treatment: 15 to 20 received Ad26.COV2.S at low or high dose, single or two shots; about 5 received placebo; per-sample allocation not given. Each sample was drawn 63 days after the first injection (of vaccine or placebo). This sample comprised peripheral blood, obtained in a trial of Ad26.COV2.S vaccine versus placebo. These receptor sequences come from a person between 18 and 65 years old who received the Ad26.COV2.S COVID-19 vaccine or a placebo.

The chain has TRBV9 and TRBJ2-7; D call uncertain. The length of the CDR3 is 14 residues. From germline, CDR1 is SGDLS and CDR2 YYNGEE. With 1 base removed from V and 0 bases from J, the gap between germline ends came to 8 bases. The CDR3, as DNA: TGTGCCAGCAGCGTAACTCCTAGCTCCTACGAGCAGTACTTC. As protein: CASSVTPSSYEQYF. The full variable domain, with the rest looked up from reference TRBV9 and TRBJ2-7, is DSGVTQTPKHLITATGQRVTLRCSPRSGDLSVYWYQQSLDQGLQFLIQYYNGEERAKGNILERFSAQQFPDLHSELNLSSLELGDSALYFCASSVTPSSYEQYFGPGTRLTVT.

The CDR3 sequence is CASSYSIGHRAEAFF. The CDR3 DNA reads TGTGCCAGCAGTTACTCCATCGGGCACCGCGCCGAAGCTTTCTTT. The V gene is TRBV6-5, the J gene TRBJ1-1; D is unclear. Germline CDR1 reads MNHEY; CDR2 reads SVGAGI. V was clipped by 0 bases and J by 8 bases, with 16 bases between them. The CDR3 consists of 15 residues.

V is TRBV27 and J is TRBJ1-4, with D perhaps TRBD1 (6 bases). The V gene's germline CDR1 is MNHEY and CDR2 SMNVEV (reference sequence). The CDR3 is made up of 14 amino acids. Trimming took 1 base from V and 14 from J, leaving 17 bases between them. The DNA of the CDR3 is TGTGCCAGCAGTTTATACAGGGAAGGGAATATGCTGTTTTTT. It specifies CASSLYREGNMLFF.

Regarding this clone: The junction differs from germline at one of its ends, possibly a read error. Other DNA sequences within the sample encode an identical CDR3. V gene TRBV24-1 combines with J gene TRBJ2-2; 9 nucleotides line up with TRBD1. Germline V gene data show CDR1 as KGHDR and CDR2 as SFDVKD. CDR3 length: 16 residues. This CDR3 reads CATSDLTGGHTGELFF. The DNA for the CDR3 is TGTGCTACCAGTGATCTAACAGGGGGCCACACCGGGGAGCTGTTTTTT.

V gene TRBV28 combines with J gene TRBJ2-7, with TRBD2 identical over 10 bases. The CDR3 extends over 15 amino acids. V shed 1 base, J shed 3 bases, and the junction held 3 bases outside the gene matches. Germline CDR1 is MDHEN and CDR2 is SYDVKM. The CDR3 spells CASSLSPSGSYEQYF. CDR3 bases: TGTGCCAGCAGTTTATCTCCTAGCGGGAGCTACGAGCAGTACTTC. Variable domain in full (rest from reference TRBV28 and TRBJ2-7): DVKVTQSSRYLVKRTGEKVFLECVQDMDHENMFWYRQDPGLGLRLIYFSYDVKMKEKGDIPEGYSVSREKKERFSLILESASTNQTSMYLCASSLSPSGSYEQYFGPGTRLTVT.

The chain joins TRBV29-1 to TRBJ2-3; D remains unclear. Germline CDR1 is SQVTM and CDR2 is ANQGSEA. V was clipped by 4 bases and J by 1 base, with 6 bases between them. The CDR3 length is 12 residues. The CDR3 region has the DNA TGCAGCGTTGTGGACGGCACAGATACGCAGTATTTT. Its protein is CSVVDGTDTQYF.